The count of the clone carrying this T cell receptor beta chain is one. Its antigen is still unknown. With a J-beta primer mix and a sample-barcoded 5' primer, a second PCR ran about 7 to 11 cycles. Using its own MiXCR run on the 5' RACE reads, TCRdb lists one record per CDR3 protein. The profile covers about 750,000 distinct CDR3 sequences, with approximately 55% appearing a single time and roughly 40% taken by the ten largest. This record belongs to a study of blood T cells in healthy people across ages. Study-level points and caveats: More naive CD4+ cells and higher diversity marked long-lived donors relative to aged donors. Measured against age, TCR beta diversity per million T cells decreased in a roughly linear manner.

Donors gave roughly 9.1 milliliters of peripheral blood apiece. CDR1 MDHEN and CDR2 SYDVKM come from the germline V gene. This CDR3 comprises 15 residues. V dropped 2 bases and J dropped 6; count of bases not matched to a gene: 6. The receptor comes from a man aged 80 or over in good health. This rearrangement joins TRBV28 to TRBJ2-2; TRBD1 agrees at 7 bases. Sequenced: blood. CDR3 sequence: CASSLTTGLAGELFF. CDR3 sequence (DNA): TGTGCCAGCAGTTTAACGACAGGGTTAGCCGGGGAGCTGTTTTTT.